These T cell receptor beta chains were read from a single sample in a study of T cell responses to AZD1222 COVID-19 vaccine. Using immunoSEQ multiplex PCR, the repertoire was profiled, and TCRdb retains in-frame clones only, with some absent. The data show about 86,000 clones, 90% seen once. The sample consisted of peripheral blood, taken on day 0 of AZD1222 vaccination. The source is an adult in good health. CDR3s include the opening cysteine and the closing phenylalanine or tryptophan. D genes are given only for firm matches. Clone size, where shown, is once, few, many, or a class for clones that have expanded.

clone_size d_call j_call v_call cdr3_nt cdr3_aa
- - TRBJ2-7 TRBV19 TGTGCCAGTAGTATATCGGAAAACTCCTACGAGCAGTACTTC CASSISENSYEQYF
- - TRBJ1-3 TRBV5-1 TGCGCCAGCAGCTTGGGACGGACCAACTCTGGAAACACCATATATTTT CASSLGRTNSGNTIYF
- - TRBJ2-2 TRBV7-6 TGTGCCAGCAGCGGCCAGTGGGGAGGGGGGACTGGCACCGGGGAGCTGTTTTTT CASSGQWGGGTGTGELFF
- - TRBJ2-2 TRBV11-2 TGTGCCAGCAGCCACCTAGAGGGGGGGGCGAACACCGGGGAGCTGTTTTTT CASSHLEGGANTGELFF
once - TRBJ2-5 TRBV5-1 TGCGCCAGCAGCTTTGGGGGCAGAGTGCAGGAGACCCAGTACTTC CASSFGGRVQETQYF
- - TRBJ1-1 TRBV12-3/TRBV12-4 TGTGCCAGCAGTAGACAGAGGAACACTGAAGCTTTCTTT CASSRQRNTEAFF
- - TRBJ1-2 TRBV3-1/TRBV3-2 TGTGCCAGCAGCCAAGGAGGGAGCGGCTACACCTTC CASSQGGSGYTF
- TRBD1 TRBJ1-6 TRBV28 TGTGCCAGCAGTTTTATGGGACAGAAGAATTCACCCCTCCACTTT CASSFMGQKNSPLHF
- - TRBJ1-1 TRBV5-1 TGCGCCAGCAGCTTGCTCGTAGGGGCTGACACTGAAGCTTTCTTT CASSLLVGADTEAFF
- - TRBJ2-1 TRBV5-1 TGCGCCAGCAGTTCGGGCCACTCCTACAATGAGCAGTTCTTC CASSSGHSYNEQFF
- - TRBJ2-7 TRBV5-1 TGCGCCAGCAGCACGGGTCTGGGGGAATACGAGCAGTACTTC CASSTGLGEYEQYF
- TRBD2 TRBJ2-3 TRBV15 TGTGCCACCGGGACTAGCGGCCCTGCAGATACGCAGTATTTT CATGTSGPADTQYF
- - TRBJ1-2 TRBV7-3 TGTGCCAGCAGCTCCCTCGGGGCCCCCTTCTATGGCTACACCTTC CASSSLGAPFYGYTF
- - TRBJ2-2 TRBV29-1 TGCAGCGTTGAAGGACCGCCAAACACCGGGGAGCTGTTTTTT CSVEGPPNTGELFF
- - TRBJ1-2 TRBV12-3/TRBV12-4 TGTGCCAGCAGTTTAGGGCGTAACTATGGCTACACCTTC CASSLGRNYGYTF
- TRBD1 TRBJ2-5 TRBV2 TGTGCCAGTGCGGGGACAGGGGGCGCGGGAAAGACCCAGTACTTC CASAGTGGAGKTQYF
- - TRBJ1-2 TRBV10-2 TGCGCCAGCAGTCCAGACAGGTCGGGAGGCTACACCTTC CASSPDRSGGYTF
- - TRBJ1-2 TRBV6-5 TGTGCCAGCAGTTACCCCGGGTCCTGGGGCTACACCTTC CASSYPGSWGYTF
- - TRBJ2-7 TRBV10-3 TGTGCCATCAACACACCTCGGCCAGGGTCCTACGAGCAGTACTTC CAINTPRPGSYEQYF
- - TRBJ1-1 TRBV20-1 TGCAGTGCTTCAGGGCGGACTGAAGCTTTCTTT CSASGRTEAFF
- - TRBJ2-7 TRBV7-8 TGTGCCAGCAGCGACATTAGCGTTTACTCCTACGAGCAGTACTTC CASSDISVYSYEQYF
- TRBD1 TRBJ1-2 TRBV28 TGTGCCAGCAGTTTGTTACAGGGGGGTCCTAACTATGGCTACACCTTC CASSLLQGGPNYGYTF
few TRBD1 TRBJ2-7 TRBV19 TGTGCCAGTAGGTTGAATGGACAGGGCTACGAGCAGTACTTC CASRLNGQGYEQYF
- - TRBJ2-1 TRBV5-1 TGCGCCAGCAGCTTGAAGGAGGCCTCCAACTACAATGAGCAGTTCTTC CASSLKEASNYNEQFF
- TRBD1 TRBJ1-1 TRBV18 TGTGCCAGCTCACCACTAACAGGGGCGGACACTGAAGCTTTCTTT CASSPLTGADTEAFF
- - TRBJ2-3 TRBV4-1 TGCGCCAGCAGCACCCGGGGGAGTAGCACAGATACGCAGTATTTT CASSTRGSSTDTQYF
- - TRBJ2-2 TRBV6-1 TGTGCCAGCAGTGAACTAACAGGGTTTGTCACCGGGGAGCTGTTTTTT CASSELTGFVTGELFF
- - TRBJ2-7 TRBV9 TGTGCCAGCAGCGTTACGGGGGAGGCATTCCCCTACGAGCAGTACTTC CASSVTGEAFPYEQYF
- - TRBJ1-1 TRBV11-2 TGTGCCAGCAGCTTGATAAGGAACACTGAAGCTTTCTTT CASSLIRNTEAFF
- - TRBJ1-5 TRBV3-1/TRBV3-2 TGTGCCAGCAGCCAAGGGGTAGGGCAGCCCCAGCATTTT CASSQGVGQPQHF
- - TRBJ1-5 TRBV5-8 TGTGCCAGCAGCTTAGCGAGGCGAAATCAGCCCCAGCATTTT CASSLARRNQPQHF
few - TRBJ2-2 TRBV10-2 TGCGCCAGCATTCCCCACCGGGACGGGAACACCGGGGAGCTGTTTTTT CASIPHRDGNTGELFF
once - TRBJ1-2 TRBV25-1 TGTGCCAGCAGTGAAGGGCAGCCCGGGGGTGGCTACACCTTC CASSEGQPGGGYTF
- - TRBJ1-3 TRBV6-1 TGTGCCAGCAGTGAATTGGGGAGAGGTGGAAACACCATATATTTT CASSELGRGGNTIYF
- - TRBJ1-1 TRBV3-1/TRBV3-2 TGTGCCAGCAGCCAGGTGGGGGGCCTTCGGCCGGGGGCTTTCTTT CASSQVGGLRPGAFF
- TRBD1 TRBJ2-7 TRBV5-6 TGTGCCAGCAGCAAACCGGGACAGGGGATCTACGAGCAGTACTTC CASSKPGQGIYEQYF
- - TRBJ2-2 TRBV11-3 TGTGCCAGCAGCCCCCAGGGCGCCGGCGGGGAGCTGTTTTTT CASSPQGAGGELFF
- - TRBJ2-5 TRBV5-6 TGTGCCAGCAGCACTTGGGCCGCTGGGGGGCAGGAGACCCAGTACTTC CASSTWAAGGQETQYF
- - TRBJ1-1 TRBV6-5 TGTGCCAGCAGTTACCAGGGAAACACTGAAGCTTTCTTT CASSYQGNTEAFF
once TRBD1 TRBJ2-5 TRBV19 TGTGCCAGTAGTCCAGGACAGGGAGCGGCGTTGGGAGAGACCCAGTACTTC CASSPGQGAALGETQYF
- TRBD1 TRBJ2-7 TRBV27 TGTGCCAGCAGGCGACAGGGAAGGTACGAGCAGTACTTC CASRRQGRYEQYF
- - TRBJ2-5 TRBV14 TGTGCCAGCAGCCCCGCACCTACCTCCAAAGAGACCCAGTACTTC CASSPAPTSKETQYF
- - TRBJ2-1 TRBV7-9 TGTGCCAGCAGCTTAGGACTCCGTTCTGCCTACAATGAGCAGTTCTTC CASSLGLRSAYNEQFF
- TRBD2 TRBJ2-1 TRBV6-5 TGTGCCAGCAGTTTCGGAGCGGGAGGGCCCGGAGAGCAGTTCTTC CASSFGAGGPGEQFF
- - TRBJ1-2 TRBV6-5 TGTGCCAGCAGCTCAAACAGAGTACCCTATGGCTACACCTTC CASSSNRVPYGYTF